One T cell receptor (beta chain) is described in this entry. These data originate in a study of blood T cell repertoires in COVID-19. Study in general: Whether acute or convalescent, the COVID-19 samples came from the United States, Italy and Spain. PBMCs, B-cell-depleted T cells, or T cells were the source of the cDNA or gDNA that made up the material.

In the original workflow: Amplified reference gene primers provided the basis for estimating nucleated cell counts. Some clones are missing from TCRdb's copy, which holds only in-frame ones; the method was immunoSEQ multiplex PCR. That table gives V, J and clone size, and the DNA gave D and trimming. Of approximately 200,000 clones in the sample, around four fifths were seen once. Trimming stripped 3 bases from V and 7 bases from J, with 9 bases between. CDR3 length equals 11 residues. Germline-derived CDR1 and CDR2 are SQVTM and ANQGSEA. The sequence was collected from a woman in her fifties or sixties who had recovered from COVID-19. The sequenced sample consisted of peripheral blood. The J gene is TRBJ1-1, the V gene TRBV29-1; TRBD1 is a possible D gene (5 bases). This CDR3 is CSVDRQNEAFF. The DNA for the CDR3 is TGCAGCGTTGATCGACAGAATGAAGCTTTCTTT. Supplemented by reference TRBV29-1 and TRBJ1-1, the full variable domain reads SAVISQKPSRDICQRGTSLTIQCQVDSQVTMMFWYRQQPGQSLTLIATANQGSEATYESGFVIDKFPISRPNLTFSTLTVSNMSPEDSSIYLCSVDRQNEAFFGQGTRLTVV.